This entry concerns a single T cell receptor (beta chain). What it binds is unknown. One end of the junction varies from germline; a read error may be responsible. These data come from a study of OX40 agonist ivuxolimab in advanced cancers. Study information: The dose-escalation group included hepatocellular carcinoma, melanoma, renal cell carcinoma and head and neck cancer. General study points: At 0.1-3.0 mg/kg, partial responders had clonal expansion among the lowest observed.

The germline gives CDR1 MDHEN, CDR2 SYDVKM. The CDR3 is made up of 14 amino acids. Systemic immunosuppression or autoimmune disease history was grounds to exclude patients. Cycle 7 day 1, cycle 4 day 1, and baseline were the timepoints at which blood was sampled. Clones were read by immunoSEQ multiplex PCR, and TCRdb kept only the in-frame ones, dropping some. The table records about 91,000 clones, approximately 80% of them present only once. The chain links TRBV28 to TRBJ1-1; D not resolved. Sample: CD4+ or CD8+ T cells sorted from blood, taken in a trial of the OX40 agonist ivuxolimab. The TCR sequence derives from an adult with an advanced solid tumor such as melanoma, head and neck, liver or kidney cancer. In DNA, the CDR3 is TGTGCCAGCAGTTTAGCGACAAAGAACGCTGAAGCTTTCTTT. Translating it yields CASSLATKNAEAFF.